The rows below give T cell receptor beta chains drawn from one sample of a study of CXCR3-negative and CXCR3-positive naive CD8 T cells. For each CDR3 protein, TCRdb gives one entry from its re-call of the 5' RACE reads, without DNA. The listing contains about 60,000 distinct CDR3 sequences. Input material: naive CXCR3+ CD8+ T cells from blood. The origin of the receptors is a human donor in good health. Some clones in this sample may be carry-over from other donors' samples. Each CDR3 is given with its conserved first and last residue.

J,V,CDR3
TRBJ2-1,TRBV7-9,CASSLAAEQFF
TRBJ2-3,TRBV29-1,CSVEAPGVRQTYTDTQYF
TRBJ2-7,TRBV5-1,CASSLAASRTYEQYF
TRBJ1-2,TRBV7-6,CASSLEWAGGYTF
TRBJ2-5,TRBV3-1,CASSLRELQETQYF
TRBJ2-1,TRBV27,CATGIAASSYNEQFF
TRBJ1-5,TRBV9,CASSPWDRAGQPQHF
TRBJ2-7,TRBV6-6,CASSYTQDRVGDEQYF
TRBJ2-1,TRBV29-1,CSVEGGNGEQFF
TRBJ2-5,TRBV21-1,CASLNGRDLLRYF
TRBJ1-5,TRBV16,CASSQDRDRGIRGNQPQHF
TRBJ2-7,TRBV20-1,CSARTEGRDRPYEQYF
TRBJ2-7,TRBV4-2,CASSQRPGQGAIDNEQYF
TRBJ2-3,TRBV7-9,CASSWRSTEADTQYF
TRBJ2-7,TRBV20-1,CSARGVSSYEQYF
TRBJ2-5,TRBV11-2,CASSLVSRSQETQYF
TRBJ2-2,TRBV12-3/TRBV12-4,CASSLLGRELFF
TRBJ2-1,TRBV9,CASSVGAGMLNEQFF
TRBJ1-5,TRBV11-3,CASSLGGNSNQPQHF
TRBJ2-2,TRBV20-1,CSANDFRGNTGELFF
TRBJ2-5,TRBV21-1,CASSKVEDQETQYF
TRBJ2-7,TRBV7-9,CASSPSTVRYEQYF
TRBJ2-1,TRBV7-9,CASSSPRFDEQFF
TRBJ2-1,TRBV12-3/TRBV12-4,CASSPPSGGALREQFF
TRBJ2-1,TRBV3-1,CTSSQMDRVDEQFF
TRBJ2-7,TRBV6-2/TRBV6-3,CASSYSTSAYEQYF
TRBJ2-1,TRBV5-1,CASSLGFGGIGEQFF
TRBJ1-1,TRBV27,CASNKIDSPTEAFF
TRBJ1-3,TRBV21-1,CASSRKIRDRGTGNTIYF
TRBJ2-1,TRBV4-3,CASSQGTARSSYNEQFF
TRBJ1-5,TRBV9,CASITGDVTQPQHF
TRBJ2-2,TRBV7-9,CASSYQTGTGELFF
TRBJ2-7,TRBV2,CAILSGGGPSYEQYF
TRBJ2-5,TRBV12-3/TRBV12-4,CASSFSQGASETQYF
TRBJ2-3,TRBV10-3,CATLRDDRGLDTQYF
TRBJ2-7,TRBV28,CASSLISGTPYEQYF
TRBJ2-3,TRBV29-1,CSAVEWGGGVTDTQYF
TRBJ2-3,TRBV29-1,CSVEDGNTDTQYF
TRBJ2-2,TRBV29-1,CSAPVGTGELFF
TRBJ1-1,TRBV4-1,CASSGQGGSTEAFF
TRBJ2-1,TRBV5-1,CASSLDIGVEQFF